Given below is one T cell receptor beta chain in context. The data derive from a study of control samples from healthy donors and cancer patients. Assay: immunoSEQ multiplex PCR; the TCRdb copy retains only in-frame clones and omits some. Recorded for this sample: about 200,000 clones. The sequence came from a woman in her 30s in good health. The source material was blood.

CDR3 region: CASSLDGQGYNEQFF. CDR3 DNA sequence: TGTGCCAGCAGCTTAGATGGACAGGGCTACAATGAGCAGTTCTTC. The V gene is TRBV7-3, the J gene TRBJ2-1; TRBD1 aligns across 8 bases. V lost 2 bases to trimming and J lost 3 bases; unmatched junction nucleotides: 3. Germline lookup yields CDR1 SGHTA and CDR2 FQGTGA. The CDR3 runs 15 residues.